The rows below give T cell receptor beta chains drawn from one sample of a study of blood T cells in healthy people across ages. TCRdb re-called the 5' RACE reads through MiXCR, storing one row per CDR3 protein. The table lists around 870,000 distinct CDR3 sequences, about 30% of them singletons. Material: blood. These receptors were obtained from a woman aged 80 or over in good health. Each CDR3 is given with its conserved first and last residue. D genes are given only for firm matches. A clone size is listed for some rows: how often the clone was seen (once, few, many), or a class if it is expanded.

D,J,V,size,CDR3,DNA
NA,TRBJ2-3,TRBV12-3/TRBV12-4,NA,CASIPRERADTQYF,TGTGCCAGCATCCCTAGAGAGCGCGCAGATACGCAGTATTTT
TRBD2,TRBJ2-7,TRBV29-1,NA,CSAGGGSTYEQYF,TGCAGCGCCGGGGGGGGTTCAACCTACGAGCAGTACTTC
NA,TRBJ2-3,TRBV4-3,many,CASSPSTVQTDTQYF,TGCGCCAGCAGCCCCAGCACAGTTCAAACAGATACGCAGTATTTT
NA,TRBJ1-2,TRBV25-1,many,CASSREGNYGYTF,TGTGCCAGCAGTAGGGAGGGGAACTATGGCTACACCTTC
NA,TRBJ1-1,TRBV6-5,NA,CASTFRQHHEAFF,TGTGCCAGCACCTTTAGACAGCACCATGAAGCTTTCTTT
TRBD2,TRBJ2-3,TRBV29-1,many,CSVAQSTSSVTDTQYF,TGCAGCGTTGCTCAATCGACTAGCTCCGTCACAGATACGCAGTATTTT
TRBD1,TRBJ2-7,TRBV29-1,many,CSVESTGQGTYEQYF,TGCAGCGTTGAATCTACGGGACAGGGAACTTACGAGCAGTACTTC
NA,TRBJ2-3,TRBV6-1,many,CASSPGPILSTDTQYF,TGTGCCAGCAGCCCCGGACCCATCCTTAGCACAGATACGCAGTATTTT
TRBD1,TRBJ1-1,TRBV7-9,few,CASSPNRGLFTEAFF,TGTGCCAGCAGCCCTAACAGGGGGCTGTTTACTGAAGCTTTCTTT
NA,TRBJ2-5,TRBV11-2,NA,CASSLEGIGETQYF,TGTGCCAGCAGCTTAGAGGGGATTGGAGAGACCCAGTACTTC
TRBD1,TRBJ2-7,TRBV28,many,CASSFLDRAYEQYF,TGTGCCAGCAGTTTCCTCGACAGGGCCTACGAGCAGTACTTC
TRBD2,TRBJ2-1,TRBV13,few,CASSPTSGASYNEQFF,TGTGCCAGCAGCCCGACTAGCGGGGCCTCCTACAATGAGCAGTTCTTC
NA,TRBJ2-6,TRBV20-1,many,CGGLLSGANVLTF,TGCGGGGGGCTCCTCTCTGGGGCCAACGTCCTGACTTTC
NA,TRBJ2-3,TRBV20-1,many,CSARDLAGSTDTQYF,TGCAGTGCTAGAGATCTCGCAGGGAGCACAGATACGCAGTATTTT
TRBD2,TRBJ2-3,TRBV28,NA,CASLTSGGTDTQYF,TGTGCCAGCTTGACAAGCGGGGGTACAGATACGCAGTATTTT
NA,TRBJ1-5,TRBV6-5,few,CASSVGRANQPQHF,TGTGCCAGCAGCGTGGGGAGAGCTAATCAGCCCCAGCATTTT